One T cell receptor beta chain is described in this entry. Its specificity is unknown. This record comes from a study of cytomegalovirus exposure and HLA in healthy donors. Study at large: An analysis done earlier identified about 120 million unique TCR beta sequences from about 179 million T cells.

Study outcomes and limitations: Indistinguishability led to the exclusion of some V segments, TRBV6-2 and TRBV6-3 included. A few CMV-associated chains proved CMV antigen-specific in vitro. The authors later found TCR association rates varying by HLA locus, with DRB1 most and HLA-C fewest.

PCR amplification relied on 60 Vbeta primers (plus 13 Jbeta primers). Repertoires were generated with immunoSEQ multiplex PCR, while TCRdb's copy carries only in-frame clones and drops some. Its table lists roughly 120,000 clones. The CDR3 runs to 15 residues. Germline lookup yields CDR1 KGHSH and CDR2 LQKENI. V was shortened by 3 bases and J by 4 bases, with 10 bases between the two germline ends. V gene TRBV18 combines with J gene TRBJ2-6; D remains unclear. Sequencing was done on a sample of PBMCs. The TCR was taken from a man between 18 and 29 years old in good health and CMV-seronegative. Here the CDR3 DNA reads TGTGCCAGCTCACCCGGGTTGGCCGGGGCCAACGTCCTGACTTTC. Translated, it gives CASSPGLAGANVLTF.